A single sample gave rise to the 20 T cell receptor beta chains below, sequenced in a study of low-dose radiotherapy and immunotherapy resistance in tumors. Time point here: after trial treatment. The treatment is: LDRT plus nivolumab, ipilimumab, low-dose cyclophosphamide and aspirin (RACIN trial). Covering alpha and beta chains, TRAV- and TRBV-specific primers were used for the first-strand cDNA. With a V-primer adapter and a constant-region primer, TCRs were amplified for about 20 PCR cycles. One entry per CDR3 protein results from TCRdb running MiXCR on the reads. Among under 95,000 distinct CDR3 sequences listed, 15% to 20% were seen once. The sample consisted of PBMCs, taken after low-dose radiotherapy plus immunotherapy. These receptors originate from a male donor with prostate cancer.

The sample holds many counts of this clonotype. This sequence joins TRBV20-1 and TRBJ2-7; possible D gene TRBD2, 5 bases. The V and J ends lost 6 bases and 10 bases respectively, with 19 bases between them. This CDR3 is 12 amino acids long. The germline gives CDR1 DFQATT, CDR2 SNEGSKA (reference sequence). CDR3 nucleotides: TGCAGTGCACCTAGGGAGAATCGGCCTCAGTACTTC. Amino acid sequence: CSAPRENRPQYF.

This clonotype was counted ten times or more. V gene TRBV7-2 combines with J gene TRBJ2-4, with 7 bases that match TRBD2. V was clipped by 3 bases and J by 3 bases; unmatched bases: 5. Germline CDR1 SGHTA, CDR2 FQGNSA. The CDR3 runs 15 residues. The DNA for the CDR3 is TGTGCCAGCAGCTTTACGGGAGGAGACAAAAACATTCAGTACTTC. Encoded protein: CASSFTGGDKNIQYF.

This clonotype appeared many times. V and J are TRBV4-3 and TRBJ2-1, with no clear D. Per the germline V gene, CDR1 is LGHNA and CDR2 is YSLEER. V lost 0 bases and J lost 7, with 4 bases in between. The CDR3 is 12 residues long. The CDR3 nucleotides are TGCGCCAGCAGCCAAGATCTAAATGAGCAGTTCTTC. It encodes CASSQDLNEQFF.

This clonotype was counted at least ten times. V usage is TRBV29-1 and J usage is TRBJ2-5, with D possibly called TRBD1 or TRBD2 (5 bases each). CDR1 is SQVTM, CDR2 ANQGSEA, per germline. Trimming shortened V by 2 bases and J by 5 bases, and 12 bases separated the two germline ends. There are 13 residues in the CDR3. CDR3 sequence reads: CSVERGRRETQYF. Written as DNA, the CDR3 is TGCAGCGTTGAACGGGGCCGGAGGGAGACCCAGTACTTC.

Ten or more counts support this clonotype. One junction end does not reproduce the germline sequence, and a read error may be involved. V and J are TRBV28 and TRBJ1-2; D uncertain. CDR1 and CDR2 (germline): MDHEN, SYDVKM. This CDR3 has 16 amino acids. In DNA, the CDR3 is TGCGCCAGCAGCCAACCAGGCAGCGCAGCTAACTATGGCTACACCTTC. Translating it yields CASSQPGSAANYGYTF.

This clonotype was seen ten or more times. This rearrangement joins TRBV20-1 to TRBJ2-3; D uncertain. Trimming pared 4 bases from V and 0 bases from J, leaving 11 bases between. This CDR3 is 14 amino acids long. Per germline, CDR1 DFQATT and CDR2 SNEGSKA (reference sequence). CDR3 DNA: TGCAGTGCTAATACGGCGACTAGCACAGATACGCAGTATTTT. Encoded protein: CSANTATSTDTQYF.

This clonotype was observed a few times. The genes are TRBV7-2 and TRBJ2-3, with 14 bases aligning to TRBD2. CDR3 length: 16 amino acids. Per germline, CDR1 SGHTA and CDR2 FQGNSA. Losses at the gene ends were 6 bases for V and 3 bases for J; bases not matched to a gene: 5. CDR3 amino acids: CASRSGLAGGTDTQYF. DNA of the CDR3: TGTGCCAGCAGGTCAGGACTAGCGGGAGGAACAGATACGCAGTATTTT.

At least ten counts were recorded for this clonotype. This chain joins TRBV28 and TRBJ1-4; D gene uncertain. There are 13 residues in the CDR3. Trimming took 6 bases from V and 8 from J, leaving 13 bases between them. Germline CDR1 reads MDHEN; CDR2 reads SYDVKM. CDR3 nucleotide sequence: TGTGCCAGCAGCCCATTTGGTAGCGAAAAACTGTTTTTT. Translated: CASSPFGSEKLFF. Variable domain in full (rest from reference TRBV28 and TRBJ1-4): DVKVTQSSRYLVKRTGEKVFLECVQDMDHENMFWYRQDPGLGLRLIYFSYDVKMKEKGDIPEGYSVSREKKERFSLILESASTNQTSMYLCASSPFGSEKLFFGSGTQLSVL.

This clonotype was seen repeatedly, ten times or more. The genes are TRBV5-1 and TRBJ2-3; 7 nucleotides align to TRBD1. The CDR3 sequence is 15 residues long. The junction had 6 bases not matched to a gene; V was cut back by 3 bases and J by 2 bases. Germline CDR1 is SGHRS and CDR2 is YFSETQ. DNA of the CDR3: TGCGCCAGCAGCTCATCGGGACAGACCACAGATACGCAGTATTTT. It specifies CASSSSGQTTDTQYF.

On this clonotype itself: Just one base apart from a much larger clone, this may be a read error. V usage is TRBV7-2 and J usage is TRBJ2-1; D gene uncertain. The CDR3 contains 14 residues. CDR1 SGHTA and CDR2 FQGNSA come from the germline V gene. Trimming shortened V by 1 base and J by 10 bases, and 14 bases separated the two germline ends. The DNA of the CDR3 is TGTGCCAGCAGCTTAGGCGGACCCTCAGGCGAGCAGTTCTTC. This sequence encodes CASSLGGPSGEQFF.

This chain uses TRBV5-1 with TRBJ1-2; D call uncertain. The V and J ends lost 0 bases and 7 bases respectively, with 7 bases between them. Looked up from germline, CDR1 is SGHRS and CDR2 is YFSETQ. The CDR3 runs 12 residues. The CDR3 loop reads CASSLGKAGYTF. CDR3 DNA: TGCGCCAGCAGCTTGGGTAAAGCTGGCTACACCTTC.

Only a few counts were recorded for this clonotype. The rearrangement uses TRBV9 and TRBJ2-1; 9 nucleotides align to TRBD2. The CDR3 is made up of 16 amino acids. Germline-derived CDR1 and CDR2 are SGDLS and YYNGEE. J lost 1 base, V lost 1 base, and 3 bases had no gene match. CDR3 residues: CASSVSAGGSYNEQFF. CDR3 nucleotide sequence: TGTGCCAGCAGCGTAAGTGCGGGAGGGTCCTACAATGAGCAGTTCTTC.

In this sample, this clonotype turned up many times. The chain links TRBV4-1 to TRBJ2-4, with 13 bases matching TRBD2. Looked up from germline, CDR1 is MGHRA and CDR2 is YSYEKL. J was trimmed by 6 bases and V by 1 base; bases with no gene match: 3. The CDR3 consists of 16 residues. CDR3 in DNA: TGCGCCAGCAGCCAAGGACTAGCGGGAGGCGGAAACATTCAGTACTTC. Translating it yields CASSQGLAGGGNIQYF.

As to this clonotype: The junction and the germline gene differ at one end; a read error may be behind it. The chain has TRBV5-8 and TRBJ2-7; TRBD1 aligns across 8 bases. The CDR3 loop spans 15 amino acids. The V gene's germline CDR1 is SGHTS and CDR2 YDEGEE. The DNA of the CDR3 is TGCGCCAGCAGCTTGGAGGGACAGGCTTTGTACGAGCAGTACTTC. This gives the protein CASSLEGQALYEQYF.

This clonotype appeared a single time. The rearrangement joins TRBV13 to TRBJ2-7; 11 bases map to TRBD1. CDR3 size: 16 residues. From germline, CDR1 is PRHDT and CDR2 FYEKMQ (reference sequence). V shed 5 bases and J 3 bases; nucleotides not matched to a gene: 9. Here the CDR3 reads CASSPRGQGAIYEQYF. CDR3 bases: TGTGCCAGCAGCCCACGCGGACAGGGGGCGATCTACGAGCAGTACTTC. Looking up the rest from reference TRBV13 and TRBJ2-7 gives the full variable domain: AAGVIQSPRHLIKEKRETATLKCYPIPRHDTVYWYQQGPGQDPQFLISFYEKMQSDKGSIPDRFSAQQFSDYHSELNMSSLELGDSALYFCASSPRGQGAIYEQYFGPGTRLTVT.

This clonotype was counted many times. The chain links TRBV11-2 to TRBJ2-7, with TRBD1 identical over 7 bases. Germline V CDR1 and CDR2: SGHAT, FQNNGV. V trimming: 6 bases; J trimming: 2 bases; junction bases outside the gene matches: 13. The CDR3 loop spans 16 amino acids. CDR3 sequence (DNA): TGTGCCAGCAGATATCATCCGACAGGGATTACCTACGAGCAGTACTTC. Translating it yields CASRYHPTGITYEQYF.

This clonotype was seen repeatedly, ten times or more. The J gene is TRBJ1-5, the V gene TRBV19; D perhaps matches TRBD1 (6 bases). Trimming stripped 6 bases from V and 2 bases from J, with 14 bases between. CDR1 and CDR2 (germline): LNHDA, SQIVND (reference sequence). This CDR3 has 15 residues. The chain's CDR3 is CASSPLAGGNQPQHF. CDR3 bases: TGTGCCAGTAGCCCCTTAGCAGGGGGCAATCAGCCCCAGCATTTT.

This clonotype has a count of ten or more. J is TRBJ2-5 and V is TRBV2; D is undetermined. V was trimmed by 5 bases and J by 0 bases, leaving 10 bases between them. This CDR3 spans 14 amino acids. Germline loops: CDR1 SNHLY, CDR2 FYNNEI. DNA for the CDR3: TGTGCCAGCAGTTTCCAGCACCACCAAGAGACCCAGTACTTC. Its translation: CASSFQHHQETQYF.

The chain uses TRBV6-2 or TRBV6-3 and TRBJ1-5, with a tentative D call TRBD1 (5 bases). With 7 bases removed from V and 2 bases from J, the gap between germline ends came to 12 bases. This CDR3 has 14 residues. The germline CDR1 and CDR2 sequences are MNHEY and SVGEGT. In DNA, the CDR3 is TGTGCCAGCACCCTGGGGGAGGGCAATCAGCCCCAGCATTTT. It is translated as CASTLGEGNQPQHF.

In this sample, this clonotype turned up many times. V is TRBV6-6 and J is TRBJ1-2; D is perhaps TRBD1 (6 bases). From germline, CDR1 is MNHNY and CDR2 SVGAGI (reference sequence). With 6 bases removed from V and 4 bases from J, the gap between germline ends came to 15 bases. The length of the CDR3 is 14 residues. The CDR3 nucleotides are TGTGCCAGCAGGTCGGATCAGGGGTTCTATGGCTACACCTTC. Encoded protein: CASRSDQGFYGYTF.